The 29 T cell receptor beta chains presented below share a single source sample, sequenced in a study of blood T cell repertoires in COVID-19. TCRdb keeps only in-frame clones here, not all; method: immunoSEQ multiplex PCR. Of over 350,000 clones in the sample, approximately 89% were seen once. The sequencing sample was made of PBMCs or T cells enriched from blood (not recorded which). These receptors all come from a woman in her thirties or forties who had been exposed to COVID-19.

This clone was observed a few times. V is TRBV7-9 and J is TRBJ1-1, with D possibly being TRBD1 (6 bases). Between the trimmed V and J ends, which lost 3 bases and 3 bases, there was a span of 8 bases. Germline CDR1 and CDR2: SEHNR and FQNEAQ (reference sequence). This CDR3 region has 13 residues. CDR3 amino acids: CASSFNRDTEAFF. The CDR3 DNA reads TGTGCCAGCAGCTTTAACAGGGACACTGAAGCTTTCTTT.

The V and J genes are TRBV2 and TRBJ2-3; 8 nucleotides line up with TRBD2. Germline-derived CDR1 and CDR2 are SNHLY and FYNNEI. This CDR3 comprises 15 residues. The ends lost 4 bases at V and 2 bases at J; junction bases unmatched: 5. The CDR3 DNA follows: TGTGCCAGCAGTGGGCTAGCGGGCCCCACAGATACGCAGTATTTT. It translates to CASSGLAGPTDTQYF. Supplemented by reference TRBV2 and TRBJ2-3, the full variable domain reads EPEVTQTPSHQVTQMGQEVILRCVPISNHLYFYWYRQILGQKVEFLVSFYNNEISEKSEIFDDQFSVERPDGSNFTLKIRSTKLEDSAMYFCASSGLAGPTDTQYFGPGTRLTVL.

The chain uses TRBV27 and TRBJ1-3, with 8 bases that match TRBD1. This CDR3 has 14 amino acids. CDR1 is MNHEY, CDR2 SMNVEV, per germline (reference sequence). After removal of 4 bases from V and 4 bases from J, the junction contained 3 bases not matched to a gene. Written as DNA, the CDR3 is TGTGCCAGCAGTTCCCGGACAGGGGGAAACACCATATATTTT. Encoded protein: CASSSRTGGNTIYF.

This clone was counted at least ten times. V and J are TRBV27 and TRBJ1-1; D unresolved. The V and J ends lost 2 bases and 1 base respectively, with 11 bases between them. Germline assignment: CDR1 MNHEY and CDR2 SMNVEV (reference sequence). CDR3 length equals 15 residues. This CDR3 is CASSLMASRNTEAFF. CDR3 nucleotide sequence: TGTGCCAGCAGTTTAATGGCAAGTCGGAACACTGAAGCTTTCTTT.

The chain is built from TRBV5-5 and TRBJ2-1, with 7 bases matching TRBD1. V dropped 0 bases and J dropped 1; count of bases not matched to a gene: 1. The V gene's germline CDR1 is SGHKS and CDR2 YYEKEE (reference sequence). This CDR3 is 15 amino acids long. The CDR3 bases are TGTGCCAGCAGCTTGGGGACAGGATCCTACAATGAGCAGTTCTTC. It yields the protein CASSLGTGSYNEQFF.

The J gene is TRBJ1-2, the V gene TRBV7-2; 11 bases are a match to TRBD1. This CDR3 spans 15 amino acids. After removal of 1 base from V and 8 bases from J, the junction contained 6 bases not matched to a gene. The V gene's germline CDR1 is SGHTA and CDR2 FQGNSA. CDR3 DNA: TGTGCCAGCAGCTTAGGGTATAGGACAGGGGGCGGCTACACCTTC. This sequence encodes CASSLGYRTGGGYTF.

The chain couples TRBV14 to TRBJ2-1; weak D call: TRBD1 (6 bases). The germline gives CDR1 SGHDN, CDR2 FVKESK. V was trimmed by 3 bases and J by 10 bases, leaving 19 bases between them. The CDR3 spans 15 residues. The CDR3 region is CASSQTGQITNEQFF. The CDR3 nucleotides read TGTGCCAGCAGCCAGACGGGACAAATCACCAACGAGCAGTTCTTC.

The chain employs TRBV21-1 and TRBJ1-2; TRBD1, the table's D call, lacks a check against the DNA. TRBV21-1 is a pseudogene locus. The CDR3 has 17 residues. The CDR3 loop reads CASSKAVPPGGSYGYTF. The CDR3 nucleotides read TGTGCCAGCAGCAAAGCCGTCCCCCCAGGGGGGAGCTATGGCTACACCTTC.

The rearrangement links TRBV30 to TRBJ1-4; D possibly corresponds to TRBD1 (6 bases). Trimming took off 4 bases at V and 0 bases at J, with 12 bases between the two ends. The CDR3 covers 15 residues. From germline, CDR1 is GTSNPN and CDR2 SVGIG (reference sequence). CDR3 nucleotide sequence: TGTGCCTGGACTCCACGGACAGCAACTAATGAAAAACTGTTTTTT. It yields the protein CAWTPRTATNEKLFF. The variable domain in full, with the rest retrieved from reference TRBV30 and TRBJ1-4, is SQTIHQWPATLVQPVGSPLSLECTVEGTSNPNLYWYRQAAGRGLQLLFYSVGIGQISSEVPQNLSASRPQDRQFILSSKKLLLSDSGFYLCAWTPRTATNEKLFFGSGTQLSVL.

This rearrangement joins TRBV5-1 to TRBJ1-3; D uncertain. Per the germline V gene, CDR1 is SGHRS and CDR2 is YFSETQ. The length of the CDR3 is 18 residues. V was trimmed by 0 bases and J by 4 bases, leaving 20 bases between them. This CDR3 is CASSLVAGKTRQGNTIYF. DNA for the CDR3: TGCGCCAGCAGCTTGGTGGCGGGAAAAACGCGCCAAGGAAACACCATATATTTT.

The chain recombines TRBV6-5 with TRBJ2-2, with 8 bases matching TRBD2. The trim removed 7 bases at V and 6 bases at J, leaving 7 bases unmatched. The CDR3 spans 14 residues. CDR1 and CDR2 (germline): MNHEY, SVGAGI. The CDR3 loop is CASTTLAGPGELFF. In DNA form, the CDR3 reads TGTGCCAGCACAACTTTAGCGGGACCCGGGGAGCTGTTTTTT.

The chain carries TRBV9 and TRBJ1-2; possibly TRBD1 for D (5 bases). The length of the CDR3 is 13 residues. V dropped 2 bases and J dropped 8 bases, with 13 bases sitting between them. CDR1 and CDR2 from the germline V gene are SGDLS and YYNGEE. The CDR3: CASSVTALEGYTF. CDR3 coding DNA: TGTGCCAGCAGCGTGACAGCCCTGGAGGGCTACACCTTC.

This rearrangement joins TRBV5-6 to TRBJ1-3, with TRBD1 matching over 8 bases. Germline V CDR1 and CDR2: SGHDT, YYEEEE. The CDR3 length is 12 residues. Losses at the gene ends were 0 bases for V and 13 bases for J; bases not matched to a gene: 3. The CDR3 nucleotides read TGTGCCAGCAGCTTGGACAGGGGGATAATATATTTT. Protein product: CASSLDRGIIYF.

This chain joins TRBV6-5 and TRBJ1-5; D gene uncertain. This CDR3 comprises 15 residues. In germline, CDR1 is MNHEY, CDR2 SVGAGI. Trimming shortened V by 6 bases and J by 0 bases, and 12 bases separated the two germline ends. This CDR3 reads CASRADGFSNQPQHF. Written as DNA, the CDR3 is TGTGCCAGCAGGGCAGACGGGTTTAGCAATCAGCCCCAGCATTTT.

The V call is TRBV30, the J call TRBJ1-2; D is possibly TRBD1 (5 bases). Germline CDR1 GTSNPN, CDR2 SVGIG (reference sequence). The CDR3 has 13 residues. The germline V and J ends were trimmed by 0 bases and 7 bases, with 12 bases remaining between them. The CDR3: CAWSVLRGGGYTF. The CDR3 DNA reads as TGTGCCTGGAGTGTACTTCGGGGGGGTGGCTACACCTTC.

V usage is TRBV24-1 and J usage is TRBJ2-2; 10 bases map to TRBD2. V was pared by 9 bases and J by 7 bases, with 13 bases of the junction left unmatched. Looked up from germline, CDR1 is KGHDR and CDR2 is SFDVKD. This CDR3 comprises 16 residues. In DNA, the CDR3 is TGTGCCACCCAAGACTCTAGCGGGAGCGGAAACGGGGAGCTGTTTTTT. Amino acids: CATQDSSGSGNGELFF.

This chain links TRBV7-3 with TRBJ2-3; 14 bases agree with TRBD2. Trimming removed 5 bases from V and 3 bases from J; junction bases left unmatched: 10. This CDR3 is 18 amino acids long. The V gene's germline CDR1 is SGHTA and CDR2 FQGTGA. The CDR3 here is CASSPGLAGGVRTDTQYF. In nucleotides, the CDR3 is TGTGCCAGCAGCCCCGGACTAGCGGGAGGTGTCCGTACAGATACGCAGTATTTT.

This chain connects TRBV5-4 to TRBJ2-1, with 7 bases that match TRBD1. Trimming removed 4 bases from V and 6 bases from J; junction bases left unmatched: 13. This CDR3 contains 16 residues. Germline CDR1 SGHNT, CDR2 YYREEE (reference sequence). CDR3 amino acids: CASSKIWTGGANEQFF. DNA for the CDR3: TGTGCCAGCAGCAAAATTTGGACAGGAGGCGCCAATGAGCAGTTCTTC.

V gene TRBV6-5 combines with J gene TRBJ1-6, with D uncertain. The CDR3 covers 15 residues. Trimming took off 2 bases at V and 8 bases at J, with 13 bases between the two ends. Per germline, CDR1 MNHEY and CDR2 SVGAGI. The CDR3 DNA reads as TGTGCCAGCAGTTACCTCCACTTACGTGATTCACCCCTCCACTTT. Its protein is CASSYLHLRDSPLHF.

This sequence joins TRBV5-8 and TRBJ1-2; D not resolved. The length of the CDR3 is 13 residues. Trimming removed 2 bases at V and 7 bases at J, with 12 bases between. Germline V gene data show CDR1 as SGHTS and CDR2 as YDEGEE. CDR3 in amino acids: CASSFMREAGYTF. The DNA of the CDR3 is TGTGCCAGCAGCTTTATGAGGGAAGCTGGCTACACCTTC.

This chain uses TRBV7-9 with TRBJ1-1, with unresolved D. The germline V gene has CDR1 SEHNR and CDR2 FQNEAQ (reference sequence). This CDR3 is 14 amino acids long. Trimming took off 3 bases at V and 1 base at J, with 9 bases between the two ends. CDR3 amino acids: CASSFRLPNTEAFF. The CDR3 DNA follows: TGTGCCAGCAGCTTCCGACTGCCGAACACTGAAGCTTTCTTT.

This clone was seen a few times. The V and J genes are TRBV29-1 and TRBJ1-5; D possibly corresponds to TRBD1 (5 bases). Germline CDR1 reads SQVTM; CDR2 reads ANQGSEA. The V end lost 4 bases, the J end lost 6 bases, and 13 bases lay between the germline ends. The CDR3 totals 13 residues. The CDR3 DNA follows: TGCAGCGTTGGTCAAGGGGATTCTCAGCCCCAGCATTTT. Encoded protein: CSVGQGDSQPQHF.

The V gene is TRBV5-4, the J gene TRBJ1-1; TRBD1 is a possible D gene (5 bases). V lost 6 bases, J lost 0 bases, and 15 bases lay in between. Germline CDR1 SGHNT, CDR2 YYREEE (reference sequence). This CDR3 has 15 residues. CDR3 bases: TGTGCCAGCACCCGGGGCGGGGCCTTGAACACTGAAGCTTTCTTT. Translating it yields CASTRGGALNTEAFF.

The V call is TRBV5-1, the J call TRBJ1-4; a weak D match, TRBD1 (6 bases). Trimming cost V 1 base and J 3 bases, with 10 bases left between them. The germline V gene has CDR1 SGHRS and CDR2 YFSETQ. CDR3 size: 15 residues. The CDR3 region is CASSLLGAANEKLFF. Written as DNA, the CDR3 is TGCGCCAGCAGCTTGTTGGGGGCGGCTAATGAAAAACTGTTTTTT.

This clone was recorded once. The rearrangement uses TRBV3-1 (or the pseudogene TRBV3-2) and TRBJ2-3; possibly TRBD2 for D (7 bases). CDR3 size: 18 residues. V lost 0 bases to trimming and J lost 2 bases, with 18 bases between them. Germline V gene data show CDR1 as LGHDT and CDR2 as YNNKEL (reference sequence). CDR3 residues: CASSQDRSSGGPTDTQYF. CDR3 coding DNA: TGTGCCAGCAGCCAAGATCGTTCTTCGGGGGGCCCCACAGATACGCAGTATTTT.

The rearrangement uses TRBV7-2 and TRBJ1-4, with D maybe TRBD1 (6 bases). V lost 1 base, J lost 0 bases, and 12 bases lay in between. Germline V lookup: CDR1 SGHTA, CDR2 FQGNSA. This CDR3 comprises 17 residues. The CDR3 sequence is CASSLVGRGATNEKLFF. The CDR3 DNA reads as TGTGCCAGCAGCTTAGTGGGCAGGGGTGCAACTAATGAAAAACTGTTTTTT.

This chain joins TRBV7-9 and TRBJ2-7; D unresolved. V was shortened by 5 bases and J by 2 bases, with 16 bases between the two germline ends. The CDR3 extends over 15 amino acids. Germline V gene data show CDR1 as SEHNR and CDR2 as FQNEAQ (reference sequence). The CDR3 nucleotides read TGTGCCAGCAGCGGGCCGTTAACCTTCGCCTACGAGCAGTACTTC. Translating gives CASSGPLTFAYEQYF.

The rearrangement joins TRBV5-1 to TRBJ2-3, with D maybe TRBD2 (6 bases). V was pared by 5 bases and J by 1 base, with 11 bases between. Germline CDR1 SGHRS, CDR2 YFSETQ. The CDR3 sequence is 14 residues long. The CDR3 region has the DNA TGCGCCAGCAGGGAGGGCGGGGGCACAGATACGCAGTATTTT. It codes for CASREGGGTDTQYF.

The chain combines TRBV5-1 with TRBJ2-2; 9 nucleotides match TRBD1. Trimming at V came to 6 bases and at J to 6 bases, leaving 9 bases not matched to a gene. This CDR3 region has 15 residues. The V gene's germline CDR1 is SGHRS and CDR2 YFSETQ. CDR3: CASTPLTGGAGELFF. In DNA, the CDR3 is TGCGCCAGCACCCCGTTGACAGGGGGGGCCGGGGAGCTGTTTTTT. Drawing the rest from reference TRBV5-1 and TRBJ2-2, the complete variable domain is KAGVTQTPRYLIKTRGQQVTLSCSPISGHRSVSWYQQTPGQGLQFLFEYFSETQRNKGNFPGRFSGRQFSNSRSEMNVSTLELGDSALYLCASTPLTGGAGELFFGEGSRLTVL.